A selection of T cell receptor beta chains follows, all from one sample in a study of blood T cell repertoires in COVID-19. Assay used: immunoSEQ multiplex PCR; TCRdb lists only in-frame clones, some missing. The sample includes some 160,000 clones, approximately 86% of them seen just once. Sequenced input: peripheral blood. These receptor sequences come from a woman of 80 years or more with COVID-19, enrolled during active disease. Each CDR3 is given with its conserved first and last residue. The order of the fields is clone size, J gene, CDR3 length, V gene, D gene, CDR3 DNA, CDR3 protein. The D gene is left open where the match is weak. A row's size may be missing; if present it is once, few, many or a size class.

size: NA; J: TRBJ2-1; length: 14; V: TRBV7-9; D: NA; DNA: TGTGCCAGCAGCTTAGTGGGGCAGGGGCGCGAGCAGTTCTTC; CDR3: CASSLVGQGREQFF
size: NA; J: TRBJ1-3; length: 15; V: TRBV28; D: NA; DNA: TGTGCCAGCAGTTTGGTGGGGGGTGCTGGAAACACCATATATTTT; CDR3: CASSLVGGAGNTIYF
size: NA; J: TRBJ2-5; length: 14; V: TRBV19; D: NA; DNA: TGTGCCAGTAGCGCCTGGGGCAGGCAAGAGACCCAGTACTTC; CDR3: CASSAWGRQETQYF
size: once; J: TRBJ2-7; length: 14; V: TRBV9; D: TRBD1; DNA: TGTGCCAGCAGCCTCCGGGACAGGCGCCACGAGCAGTACTTC; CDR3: CASSLRDRRHEQYF
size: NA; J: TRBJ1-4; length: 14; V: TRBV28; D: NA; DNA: TGTGCCAGCAGCCCGACAGTAAGCAGGGAAAAACTGTTTTTT; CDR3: CASSPTVSREKLFF
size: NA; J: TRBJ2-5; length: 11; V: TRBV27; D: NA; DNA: TGTGCCAGCAGTGCGGGGGAGACCCAGTACTTC; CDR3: CASSAGETQYF
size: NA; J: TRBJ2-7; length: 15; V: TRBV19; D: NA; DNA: TGTGCCAGTAGTATAGTGGGGGGTCTCTCCTACGAGCAGTACTTC; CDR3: CASSIVGGLSYEQYF
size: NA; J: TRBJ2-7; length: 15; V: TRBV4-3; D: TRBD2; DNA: TGCGCCAGCAGCCAAAAGACTAGCGGGGGCTACGAGCAGTACTTC; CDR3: CASSQKTSGGYEQYF
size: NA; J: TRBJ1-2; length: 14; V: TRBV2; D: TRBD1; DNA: TGTGCCAGCAGCTTATTGACAGGGAGTGGTGGCTACACCTTC; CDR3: CASSLLTGSGGYTF
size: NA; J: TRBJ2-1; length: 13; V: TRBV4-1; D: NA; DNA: TGCGCCAGCGGGGGGAGCTCCTACAATGAGCAGTTCTTC; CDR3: CASGGSSYNEQFF
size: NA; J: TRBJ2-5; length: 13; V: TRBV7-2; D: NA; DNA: TGTGCCAGCAGCTTAATACAACAAGAGACCCAGTACTTC; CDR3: CASSLIQQETQYF
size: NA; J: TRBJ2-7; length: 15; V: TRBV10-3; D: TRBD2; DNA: TGTGCCATCAGTAATCCGGGACTAGCGGTCTACGAGCAGTACTTC; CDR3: CAISNPGLAVYEQYF
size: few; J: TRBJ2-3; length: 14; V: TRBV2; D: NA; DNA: TGTGCCAGCAGTGAACCCCGGGGTAGCGGTACGCAGTATTTT; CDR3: CASSEPRGSGTQYF
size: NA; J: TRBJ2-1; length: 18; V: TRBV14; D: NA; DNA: TGTGCCAGCAGCCAAGGGCACCCTAGCGCTTACTCCTACAATGAGCAGTTCTTC; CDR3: CASSQGHPSAYSYNEQFF
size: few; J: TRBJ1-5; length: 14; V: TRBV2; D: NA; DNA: TGTGCCAGCAGGGAGGGACCGCTTTATCAGCCCCAGCATTTT; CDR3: CASREGPLYQPQHF
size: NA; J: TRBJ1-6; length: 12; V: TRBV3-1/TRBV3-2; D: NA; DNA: TGTGCCAGCACAGGGGAAGGTTCACCCCTCCACTTT; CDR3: CASTGEGSPLHF
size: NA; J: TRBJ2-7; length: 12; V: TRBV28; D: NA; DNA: TGTGCCAGCAGTTTACAGGGTTACGAGCAGTACTTC; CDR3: CASSLQGYEQYF
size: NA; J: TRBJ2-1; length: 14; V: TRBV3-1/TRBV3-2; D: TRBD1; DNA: TGTGCCAGCAGCCAAGGTCGACAGGGCAATGAGCAGTTCTTC; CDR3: CASSQGRQGNEQFF
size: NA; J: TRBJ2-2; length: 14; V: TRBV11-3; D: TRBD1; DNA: TGTGCCAGCAGCTCGGGACAGGCCACCGGGGAGCTGTTTTTT; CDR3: CASSSGQATGELFF
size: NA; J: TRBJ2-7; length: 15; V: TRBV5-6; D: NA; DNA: TGTGCCAGCAGCGGACCGGGGATTTACTCCTACGAGCAGTACTTC; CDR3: CASSGPGIYSYEQYF
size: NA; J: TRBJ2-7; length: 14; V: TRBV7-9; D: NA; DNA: TGTGCCAGCACCCAAAGCGGGCAGTCCTACGAGCAGTACTTC; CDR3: CASTQSGQSYEQYF
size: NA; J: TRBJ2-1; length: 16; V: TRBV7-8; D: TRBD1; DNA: TGTGCCAGCAGCTTACGACCGACAGGGAAGGACAATGAGCAGTTCTTC; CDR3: CASSLRPTGKDNEQFF
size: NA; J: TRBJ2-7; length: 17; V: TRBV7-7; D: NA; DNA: TGTGCTAGCAGCTTAGAGACCCAAGCGGCCCGAATCTACGAGCAGTACTTC; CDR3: CASSLETQAARIYEQYF
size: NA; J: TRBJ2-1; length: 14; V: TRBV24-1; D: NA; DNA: TGTGCCACCAGTCTAACAGGGTCGGACAATGAGCAGTTCTTC; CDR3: CATSLTGSDNEQFF
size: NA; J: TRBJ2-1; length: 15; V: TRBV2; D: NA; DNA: TGTGCCAGCAGGGGATGGCGGGATCCTTATAATGAGCAGTTCTTC; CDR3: CASRGWRDPYNEQFF
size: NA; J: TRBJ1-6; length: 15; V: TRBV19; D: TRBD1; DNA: TGTGCCAGTAACACCATTGGGACAGCCGATTCACCCCTCCACTTT; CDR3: CASNTIGTADSPLHF
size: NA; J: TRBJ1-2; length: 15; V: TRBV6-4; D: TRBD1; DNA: TGTGCCAGCAGCCGAACAGGGGCGGCGGACTATGGCTACACCTTC; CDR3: CASSRTGAADYGYTF
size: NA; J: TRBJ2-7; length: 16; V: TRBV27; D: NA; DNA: TGTGCCAGCAGTTTATCCTCAGGGATGGCTTCCTACGAGCAGTACTTC; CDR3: CASSLSSGMASYEQYF
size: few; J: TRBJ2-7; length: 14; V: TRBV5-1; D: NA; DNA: TGCGCCAGCAGCTTGGGACAGGGAGGCAGCGAGCAGTACTTC; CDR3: CASSLGQGGSEQYF
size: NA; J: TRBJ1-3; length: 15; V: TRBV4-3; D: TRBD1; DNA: TGCGCCAGCAGCCAGACAGGGCTCTCTGGAAACACCATATATTTT; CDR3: CASSQTGLSGNTIYF
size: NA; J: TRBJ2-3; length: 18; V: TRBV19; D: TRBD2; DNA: TGTGCCAGTAGTCTCTCCCGGACTAGCGGGAGCGGAACAGATACGCAGTATTTT; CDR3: CASSLSRTSGSGTDTQYF
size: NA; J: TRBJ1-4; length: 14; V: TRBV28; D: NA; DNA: TGTGCCAGCAGGGAGAGTTCAACTAATGAAAAACTGTTTTTT; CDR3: CASRESSTNEKLFF
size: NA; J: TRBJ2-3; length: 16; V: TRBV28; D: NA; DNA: TGTGCCAGCAGACTTACCCTTCAGGGCCCCACAGATACGCAGTATTTT; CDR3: CASRLTLQGPTDTQYF
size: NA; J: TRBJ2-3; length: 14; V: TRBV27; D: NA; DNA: TGTGCCAGCAGTTTTGAGCGTAGCACAGATACGCAGTATTTT; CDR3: CASSFERSTDTQYF
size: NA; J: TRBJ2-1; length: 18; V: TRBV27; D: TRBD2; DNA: TGTGCCAGCAGTTCGGCAGGTCCTAGCGGGAGGGGCCTCAATGAGCAGTTCTTC; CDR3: CASSSAGPSGRGLNEQFF
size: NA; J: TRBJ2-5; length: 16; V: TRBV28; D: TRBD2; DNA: TGTGCCAGCAGTTTATTTGGTAGCGGGGAGCTGGAGACCCAGTACTTC; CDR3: CASSLFGSGELETQYF
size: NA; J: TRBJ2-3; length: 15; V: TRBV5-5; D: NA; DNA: TGTGCCAGCAGCTTGCTCTTCCGAGGCACAGATACGCAGTATTTT; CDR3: CASSLLFRGTDTQYF
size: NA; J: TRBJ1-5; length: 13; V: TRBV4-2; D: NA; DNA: TGTGCCAGCAGCCAAGATGGAGATCAGCCCCAGCATTTT; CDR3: CASSQDGDQPQHF
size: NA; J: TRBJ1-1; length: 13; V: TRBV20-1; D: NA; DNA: TGCAGTGCTAGTAGACAGCTGAACACTGAAGCTTTCTTT; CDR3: CSASRQLNTEAFF
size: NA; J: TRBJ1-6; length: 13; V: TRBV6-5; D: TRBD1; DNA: TGTGCCGAATCAAACCAGGGGGATTCACCCCTCCACTTT; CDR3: CAESNQGDSPLHF
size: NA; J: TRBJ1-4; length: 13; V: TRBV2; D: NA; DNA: TGTGCCAGCAGTATGACCAGGGTCGAAAAACTGTTTTTT; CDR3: CASSMTRVEKLFF